This is a list of T cell receptor beta chains from one sample in a study of T cells in Graves' hyperthyroidism and ophthalmopathy. TCRdb re-analysed the multiplex PCR reads in MiXCR, keeping a single row per CDR3 protein. Among 190,000 or so distinct CDR3 sequences listed, roughly 18% were seen once. The sample taken for sequencing was blood. The receptor set was obtained from a man aged 40-49 years with Graves' hyperthyroidism. CDR3s include the opening cysteine and the closing phenylalanine or tryptophan. Fields, in order: clone size, J gene, D gene, V gene, CDR3 protein, CDR3 DNA. A D gene is named only where the DNA matches it firmly. Clone size, where shown, is once, few, many, or a class for clones that have expanded.

.	TRBJ1-1	TRBD1	TRBV12-3/TRBV12-4	CASSQSGTGILNTEAFF	TGTGCCAGCAGCCAGTCGGGGACAGGGATTTTGAACACTGAAGCTTTCTTT
many	TRBJ2-7	TRBD2	TRBV20-1	CSARKIGLAGAYEQYF	TGCAGTGCTAGGAAGATCGGACTAGCGGGGGCTTACGAGCAGTACTTC
.	TRBJ1-4	.	TRBV5-6	CASSFWEYEKLFF	TGTGCCAGCAGCTTCTGGGAATACGAAAAACTGTTTTTT
.	TRBJ2-5	TRBD2	TRBV10-3	CAIRGLAGGPQETQYF	TGTGCCATCAGGGGACTAGCGGGGGGACCCCAGGAGACCCAGTACTTC
many	TRBJ1-1	.	TRBV10-3	CAIKSDTEAFF	TGTGCCATCAAATCGGACACTGAAGCTTTCTTT
.	TRBJ2-2	.	TRBV24-1	CATSDRDTGELFF	TGTGCCACCAGTGACCGGGACACCGGGGAGCTGTTTTTT
.	TRBJ1-5	.	TRBV29-1	CSVVDTGSGNQPQHF	TGCAGCGTTGTCGACACTGGGTCGGGCAATCAGCCCCAGCATTTT
.	TRBJ2-1	.	TRBV24-1	CATSDSWGYNEQFF	TGTGCCACCAGTGATTCTTGGGGATACAATGAGCAGTTCTTC
many	TRBJ1-6	.	TRBV15	CATSPRRGSNSPLHF	TGTGCCACCAGCCCGAGAAGGGGCTCTAATTCACCCCTCCACTTT
few	TRBJ1-4	.	TRBV12-3/TRBV12-4	CASSPPREKLFF	TGTGCCAGCAGTCCGCCTCGTGAAAAACTGTTTTTT
many	TRBJ2-7	.	TRBV20-1	CSARDAGRSSYEQYF	TGCAGTGCTAGAGACGCGGGGCGGAGCTCCTACGAGCAGTACTTC
few	TRBJ1-5	.	TRBV2	CASSEAQGSLVRPQHF	TGTGCCAGCAGTGAAGCTCAGGGGTCTCTAGTACGGCCCCAGCATTTT
many	TRBJ2-7	.	TRBV5-1	CASSLDTFSSYEQYF	TGCGCCAGCAGCTTGGATACGTTTAGCTCCTACGAGCAGTACTTC
few	TRBJ2-1	.	TRBV24-1	CATAGLESTNYEQFF	TGTGCCACCGCGGGGTTGGAGAGTACTAACTATGAGCAGTTCTTC
many	TRBJ1-1	TRBD1	TRBV12-3/TRBV12-4	CASSLVAGGINTEAFF	TGTGCCAGCAGTTTAGTAGCAGGGGGCATCAACACTGAAGCTTTCTTT
many	TRBJ2-5	.	TRBV24-1	CATSDFGLSNGETQYF	TGTGCCACCAGTGATTTTGGCCTTAGCAACGGAGAGACCCAGTACTTC
many	TRBJ1-2	.	TRBV15	CATSRRTDDYGYTF	TGTGCCACCAGCAGGAGGACAGATGATTATGGCTACACCTTC
few	TRBJ2-7	TRBD2	TRBV19	CASSTSGGYEQYF	TGTGCCAGTTCGACTAGCGGGGGTTACGAGCAGTACTTC
few	TRBJ2-7	.	TRBV12-3/TRBV12-4	CASRKSSGSYEQYF	TGTGCCAGCAGAAAGTCGTCCGGGTCCTACGAGCAGTACTTC
many	TRBJ1-1	.	TRBV19	CASSIGGQYRDTEAFF	TGTGCCAGTAGTATAGGAGGACAGTATAGGGACACTGAAGCTTTCTTT
.	TRBJ2-7	TRBD2	TRBV6-2/TRBV6-3	CASFGASGRASYEQYF	TGTGCCAGCTTCGGGGCTAGCGGGAGGGCCTCCTACGAGCAGTACTTC
many	TRBJ2-1	TRBD1	TRBV6-2/TRBV6-3	CASTETRQGVNEQFF	TGTGCCAGCACCGAAACGAGACAGGGGGTAAATGAGCAGTTCTTC
many	TRBJ2-5	TRBD1	TRBV20-1	CSWPGGLGETQYF	TGCAGTTGGCCAGGGGGCTTGGGAGAGACCCAGTACTTC
.	TRBJ2-6	.	TRBV2	CASSDVVRSSGANVLTF	TGTGCCAGCAGTGATGTAGTCAGGAGCTCTGGGGCCAACGTCCTGACTTTC
many	TRBJ2-3	TRBD2	TRBV7-3	CASSSLGGGRSTDTQYF	TGTGCCAGCAGCTCGCTCGGGGGCGGGAGGAGCACAGATACGCAGTATTTT
many	TRBJ2-1	.	TRBV28	CASSVPLKPYNEQFF	TGTGCCAGCAGTGTGCCCTTAAAGCCCTACAATGAGCAGTTCTTC
.	TRBJ2-5	TRBD2	TRBV20-1	CSAESGTSGGVQYF	TGCAGTGCTGAATCCGGGACTAGCGGGGGGGTACAGTACTTC
many	TRBJ1-2	.	TRBV28	CASSFRDLGGYTF	TGTGCCAGCAGTTTCCGGGACCTAGGTGGCTACACCTTC
many	TRBJ1-1	.	TRBV5-1	CASSSHTGGTEAFF	TGCGCCAGCAGCAGCCATACGGGAGGAACTGAAGCTTTCTTT
.	TRBJ1-1	.	TRBV12-3/TRBV12-4	CASSMGAGLNTEAFF	TGTGCCAGCAGCATGGGGGCAGGGCTGAACACTGAAGCTTTCTTT
.	TRBJ2-5	.	TRBV6-5	CASSLLARRQETQYF	TGTGCCAGCAGTTTACTAGCTAGAAGGCAAGAGACCCAGTACTTC
.	TRBJ1-2	.	TRBV6-1	CASSLLPTGNCGYTF	TGTGCCAGCAGTCTACTCCCAACAGGGAACTGTGGCTACACCTTC
many	TRBJ1-1	TRBD1	TRBV6-2/TRBV6-3	CASSSGQGQWNTEAFF	TGTGCCAGCAGTTCCGGACAGGGGCAATGGAACACTGAAGCTTTCTTT
many	TRBJ1-6	.	TRBV5-5	CASRFGGSNNSPLHF	TGTGCCAGCAGATTCGGGGGGTCAAATAATTCACCCCTCCACTTT
.	TRBJ2-1	TRBD1	TRBV10-3	CATRSGTGESNEQFF	TGTGCCACACGGTCCGGGACAGGGGAGTCCAATGAGCAGTTCTTC
.	TRBJ1-4	.	TRBV2	CASSELGGPNEKLFF	TGTGCCAGCAGTGAATTGGGGGGCCCTAATGAAAAACTGTTTTTT
many	TRBJ2-5	.	TRBV5-1	CASSLDTGSYETQYF	TGCGCCAGCAGCTTGGACACAGGGAGCTATGAGACCCAGTACTTC
many	TRBJ1-1	TRBD1	TRBV7-2	CASSLGGGAIEAFF	TGTGCCAGCAGCTTAGGAGGGGGCGCGATTGAAGCTTTCTTT
many	TRBJ1-3	.	TRBV12-3/TRBV12-4	CASTTRDGGNTIYF	TGTGCCAGCACTACGAGGGACGGTGGAAACACCATATATTTT
many	TRBJ1-1	TRBD1	TRBV7-9	CASSLDRGYTEAFF	TGTGCCAGCAGCTTAGACAGGGGGTATACTGAAGCTTTCTTT
many	TRBJ2-3	.	TRBV10-1	CASTLGTYRTDTQYF	TGCGCCAGCACCCTCGGGACATACCGCACAGATACGCAGTATTTT
.	TRBJ2-5	.	TRBV11-3	CASSLEGGDGAQYF	TGTGCCAGCAGCCTGGAAGGTGGGGATGGGGCCCAGTACTTC
many	TRBJ1-3	TRBD1	TRBV2	CAGNGQGGGNTIYF	TGTGCCGGCAACGGACAGGGAGGTGGAAACACCATATATTTT
once	TRBJ2-5	TRBD2	TRBV20-1	CSARETSGRYRGETQYF	TGCAGTGCTAGGGAAACTAGCGGGAGGTACCGAGGGGAGACCCAGTACTTC
many	TRBJ1-5	.	TRBV20-1	CSARSNNQPQHF	TGCAGTGCGAGGTCCAACAATCAGCCCCAGCATTTT
.	TRBJ2-1	TRBD1	TRBV12-3/TRBV12-4	CASSSGTGENEQFF	TGTGCCAGCAGTTCTGGGACAGGGGAGAATGAGCAGTTCTTC
few	TRBJ1-5	TRBD1	TRBV19	CASSGQGLSNQPQHF	TGTGCCAGTAGCGGACAGGGGCTCAGCAATCAGCCCCAGCATTTT
many	TRBJ1-5	TRBD1	TRBV6-1	CASRLAWTGVNQPQHF	TGTGCCAGCAGGTTAGCTTGGACAGGAGTCAATCAGCCCCAGCATTTT
.	TRBJ2-7	TRBD2	TRBV28	CASSVTSALLSYEQYF	TGTGCCAGCAGTGTGACTAGCGCCTTATTATCCTACGAGCAGTACTTC
many	TRBJ2-5	.	TRBV2	CATQTKETQYF	TGTGCCACCCAGACAAAAGAGACCCAGTACTTC
few	TRBJ2-1	TRBD1	TRBV6-2/TRBV6-3	CASSHGTGTGRDNEQFF	TGTGCCAGCAGTCACGGGACCGGGACAGGGAGGGACAATGAGCAGTTCTTC
many	TRBJ2-7	.	TRBV7-8	CASSLVASSYEQYF	TGTGCCAGCAGCTTAGTAGCCAGTTCCTACGAGCAGTACTTC
.	TRBJ2-2	.	TRBV15	CATSARQSTGELFF	TGTGCCACCAGCGCCCGACAGAGCACCGGGGAGCTGTTTTTT
many	TRBJ1-1	.	TRBV5-1	CASSLQGNTEAFF	TGCGCCAGCAGCTTACAGGGTAACACTGAAGCTTTCTTT